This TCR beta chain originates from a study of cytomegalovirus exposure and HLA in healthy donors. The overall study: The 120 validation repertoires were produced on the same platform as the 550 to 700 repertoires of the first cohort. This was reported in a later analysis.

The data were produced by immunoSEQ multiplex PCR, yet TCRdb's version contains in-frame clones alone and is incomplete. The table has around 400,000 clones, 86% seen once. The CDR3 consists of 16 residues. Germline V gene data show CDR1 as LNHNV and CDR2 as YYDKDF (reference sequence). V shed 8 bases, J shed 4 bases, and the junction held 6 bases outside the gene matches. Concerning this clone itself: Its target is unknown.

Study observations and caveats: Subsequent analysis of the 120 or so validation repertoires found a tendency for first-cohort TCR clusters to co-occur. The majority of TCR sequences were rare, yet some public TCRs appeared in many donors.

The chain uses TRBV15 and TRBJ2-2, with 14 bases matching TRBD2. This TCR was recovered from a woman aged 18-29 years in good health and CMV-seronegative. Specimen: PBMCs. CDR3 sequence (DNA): TGTGCCACCTGGGGCGGGACTAGCGGGGGCACCGGGGAGCTGTTTTTT. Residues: CATWGGTSGGTGELFF.